What follows are 24 T cell receptor beta chains derived from one specimen sequenced in a study of T-cell reconstitution after alpha-beta-depleted transplantation in children. Preparation of the TCRbeta library used unique molecular identifiers. TCRdb re-called the PCR reads with MiXCR, one entry per CDR3 protein. The sample has about 980,000 distinct CDR3 sequences; about 31% are singletons. The input for sequencing was PBMCs, mostly from graft donor cells, taken 360 days after TCRalphabeta/CD19-depleted stem cell transplant. Every receptor here comes from a boy younger than two who had a stem cell transplant for SCID, so the T cells may come from the graft donor.

The sample holds many counts of this clonotype. The chain carries TRBV20-1 and TRBJ1-1; 7 bases match TRBD1. Germline lookup yields CDR1 DFQATT and CDR2 SNEGSKA (reference sequence). The CDR3 runs to 15 residues. V was pared by 6 bases and J by 0 bases, with 10 bases of the junction left unmatched. CDR3 DNA sequence: TGCAGTGCGGTTCGACAGGGAGCGCTGAACACTGAAGCTTTCTTT. The encoded protein is CSAVRQGALNTEAFF.

V is TRBV29-1 and J is TRBJ2-2, with D possibly being TRBD1 or TRBD2 (6 bases each). The CDR3 is 13 residues long. V was clipped by 7 bases and J by 2 bases, with 11 bases between them. CDR1 SQVTM and CDR2 ANQGSEA come from the germline V gene. Here the CDR3 reads CSARDTNTGELFF. CDR3 in DNA: TGCAGCGCGCGGGACACCAACACCGGGGAGCTGTTTTTT.

V gene TRBV12-3 or TRBV12-4 combines with J gene TRBJ2-7; D not resolved. The CDR3 has 13 residues. Trimming took 3 bases from V and 2 from J, leaving 8 bases between them. This chain's CDR3 is CASSFTEAYEQYF. The CDR3 bases are TGTGCCAGCAGTTTTACAGAGGCCTACGAGCAGTACTTC.

The rearrangement uses TRBV29-1 and TRBJ2-7, with 10 positions matching TRBD1. The CDR3 runs to 13 residues. Per germline, CDR1 SQVTM and CDR2 ANQGSEA. Trimming took 6 bases from V and 7 from J; bases not matched to a gene: 9. As DNA, the CDR3 is TGCAGCGTCCGAAGGGGACAGGGGAGAGAGCAGTACTTC. Translated, it gives CSVRRGQGREQYF.

V gene TRBV7-9 combines with J gene TRBJ2-2; D not resolved. CDR3 length equals 17 residues. V was clipped by 5 bases and J by 0 bases, with 16 bases between them. Germline CDR1 is SEHNR and CDR2 is FQNEAQ (reference sequence). CDR3 in amino acids: CASSALGYGPNTGELFF. CDR3 in DNA: TGTGCCAGCAGCGCGTTGGGGTATGGGCCGAACACCGGGGAGCTGTTTTTT.

The chain carries TRBV15 and TRBJ2-7; 9 nucleotides agree with TRBD1. Germline lookup yields CDR1 LNHNV and CDR2 YYDKDF (reference sequence). V was clipped by 0 bases and J by 2 bases; unmatched bases: 8. The CDR3 contains 17 residues. CDR3 DNA sequence: TGTGCCACCAGCAGAGATCTGGGAGACAGGGGGGCCTACGAGCAGTACTTC. Translation gives CATSRDLGDRGAYEQYF.

The chain links TRBV2 to TRBJ2-2; the match to TRBD2 covers 7 bases. The germline V gene encodes CDR1 SNHLY and CDR2 FYNNEI. The length of the CDR3 is 16 residues. V gave up 5 bases and J gave up 6 bases; unmatched junction bases: 12. The CDR3 sequence is CASSSRVPGGAGELFF. The CDR3 DNA is TGTGCCAGCAGTTCTAGGGTACCGGGAGGCGCCGGGGAGCTGTTTTTT.

This clonotype was found a few times. V is TRBV5-6 and J is TRBJ1-6; D is uncertain. Trimming stripped 0 bases from V and 8 bases from J, with 12 bases between. The CDR3 consists of 15 residues. CDR1 is SGHDT and CDR2 is YYEEEE in the germline V gene. This chain's CDR3 is CASSLERRTYSPLHF. In DNA, the CDR3 is TGTGCCAGCAGCTTGGAGCGACGGACTTATTCACCCCTCCACTTT.

V gene TRBV20-1 combines with J gene TRBJ2-5; D possibly corresponds to TRBD2 (6 bases). The CDR3 spans 13 residues. Deletions cut 5 bases from V and 5 bases from J, with 15 bases between. CDR1 is DFQATT, CDR2 SNEGSKA, per germline (reference sequence). Here the CDR3 reads CSAGTAGMETQYF. CDR3 in DNA: TGCAGTGCTGGGACTGCCGGAATGGAGACCCAGTACTTC.

V usage is TRBV29-1 and J usage is TRBJ1-1, with 10 bases aligning to TRBD1. Losses at the gene ends were 8 bases for V and 4 bases for J; bases not matched to a gene: 7. The CDR3 spans 13 residues. Germline CDR1 is SQVTM and CDR2 is ANQGSEA. CDR3 DNA sequence: TGCAGCTCTAGTCGACAGGGGGCCACTGAAGCTTTCTTT. Translation: CSSSRQGATEAFF.

This chain connects TRBV6-1 to TRBJ2-7; 11 nucleotides align to TRBD1. After removal of 4 bases from V and 3 bases from J, the junction contained 23 bases not matched to a gene. The CDR3 spans 21 residues. Germline CDR1 is MNHNS and CDR2 is SASEGT. CDR3 DNA: TGTGCCAGCAGTGGGAGGACAACCGGGACAGGGGGTTCTAGCGGTTACTACGAGCAGTACTTC. It is translated as CASSGRTTGTGGSSGYYEQYF.

The chain combines TRBV11-2 with TRBJ1-1; D remains unclear. V lost 1 base, J lost 3 bases, and 21 bases lay in between. The CDR3 runs 18 residues. Germline V gene sequence: CDR1 SGHAT, CDR2 FQNNGV. For the CDR3, the DNA is TGTGCCAGCAGCTTAGGGTCCGGGTCAGGAAGGGTTTACACTGAAGCTTTCTTT. It codes for CASSLGSGSGRVYTEAFF.

In nucleotides, the CDR3 is TGTGCCAGCAGCCAGGGAGGCTACACCTTC. This gives the protein CASSQGGYTF. The V and J genes are TRBV28 and TRBJ1-2; possibly TRBD1 for D (5 bases). This CDR3 spans 10 amino acids. V lost 6 bases and J 8 bases, leaving 7 bases between the germline ends. Germline lookup yields CDR1 MDHEN and CDR2 SYDVKM.

The chain combines TRBV10-3 with TRBJ2-1, with 10 bases fitting TRBD2. Germline loops: CDR1 ENHRY, CDR2 SYGVKD. V shed 2 bases and J 2 bases; nucleotides not matched to a gene: 9. The CDR3 runs 18 residues. The CDR3 spells CAISETSTSGVPYNEQFF. The CDR3 nucleotides read TGTGCCATCAGTGAGACATCTACTAGCGGGGTGCCCTACAATGAGCAGTTCTTC.

There are a few counts of this clonotype. The chain has TRBV5-1 and TRBJ1-1; TRBD1 is a possible D gene (5 bases). V dropped 4 bases and J dropped 1 base, with 14 bases sitting between them. The length of the CDR3 is 15 residues. CDR1 is SGHRS, CDR2 YFSETQ, per germline. CDR3 coding DNA: TGCGCCAGCAGCGTACTCGGGAGGGGGAACACTGAAGCTTTCTTT. It codes for CASSVLGRGNTEAFF.

The rearrangement links TRBV7-2 to TRBJ2-1; TRBD1 is a possible D gene (5 bases). The CDR3 is 16 residues long. V dropped 1 base and J dropped 4 bases, with 14 bases sitting between them. The germline CDR1 and CDR2 sequences are SGHTA and FQGNSA. CDR3 DNA sequence: TGTGCCAGCAGCTTAGGGGTAAACCAGGGTTACAATGAGCAGTTCTTC. This encodes CASSLGVNQGYNEQFF.

The chain uses TRBV12-3 or TRBV12-4 and TRBJ2-1; TRBD1 matches at 12 bases. This CDR3 is 17 amino acids long. Germline trimming cut 0 bases from V and 6 bases from J; bases unmatched to any gene: 6. CDR3 nucleotides: TGTGCCAGCAGTTTAGCACCGGGACAGGGGGCTATCAATGAGCAGTTCTTC. Protein sequence: CASSLAPGQGAINEQFF.

The chain is built from TRBV7-6 and TRBJ2-7; 8 positions match TRBD2. The V and J ends lost 1 base and 0 bases, in that order; junction bases with no gene match: 8. Germline CDR1 is SGHVS and CDR2 is FNYEAQ. This CDR3 is built from 17 residues. The CDR3 coding sequence is TGTGCCAGCAGCTTAGTGGCGGGGGGCCGGATCTCCTACGAGCAGTACTTC. As protein: CASSLVAGGRISYEQYF.

The chain links TRBV6-5 to TRBJ1-5, with unresolved D. This CDR3 is 14 amino acids long. V was clipped by 4 bases and J by 3 bases, with 10 bases between them. Per germline, CDR1 MNHEY and CDR2 SVGAGI. This chain's CDR3 is CASSWALPNQPQHF. The CDR3 nucleotides are TGTGCCAGCAGTTGGGCCTTACCCAATCAGCCCCAGCATTTT.

This chain uses TRBV2 with TRBJ1-1; TRBD1 aligns across 9 bases. Germline V lookup: CDR1 SNHLY, CDR2 FYNNEI. Trimming took 4 bases from V and 8 from J; bases not matched to a gene: 8. This CDR3 is 14 amino acids long. CDR3 in amino acids: CASSGTTGGREAFF. In DNA form, the CDR3 reads TGTGCCAGCAGTGGGACGACAGGGGGAAGGGAAGCTTTCTTT.

Here the CDR3 DNA reads TGTGCCAGCAGTATACTAGCGGGGGGTGAGCAGTTCTTC. It is translated as CASSILAGGEQFF. The V and J genes are TRBV12-3 or TRBV12-4 and TRBJ2-1; TRBD2 matches 12 bases. V gave up 5 bases and J gave up 9 bases; unmatched junction bases: 2. CDR3 size: 13 residues.

This clonotype has more than one count but fewer than ten. The chain recombines TRBV12-3 or TRBV12-4 with TRBJ2-3; no clear D. The CDR3 is 12 amino acids. Trimming cost V 6 bases and J 3 bases, with 7 bases left between them. DNA for the CDR3: TGTGCCAGCAGGAGTGCTACAGATACGCAGTATTTT. Its protein is CASRSATDTQYF.

The gene calls are TRBV5-1 and TRBJ2-5, with D possibly being TRBD2 (6 bases). The CDR3 sequence is 15 residues long. Trimming cost V 4 bases and J 1 base, with 14 bases left between them. The germline V gene has CDR1 SGHRS and CDR2 YFSETQ. CDR3 in DNA: TGCGCCAGCAGCCGATTCGGGGACTCCCAAGAGACCCAGTACTTC. Protein: CASSRFGDSQETQYF.

This clonotype was seen only a few times. The chain uses TRBV27 and TRBJ2-7; possibly TRBD1 or TRBD2 for D (6 bases each). The germline V gene encodes CDR1 MNHEY and CDR2 SMNVEV (reference sequence). The CDR3 is 11 amino acids. V lost 6 bases and J 7 bases, leaving 10 bases between the germline ends. CDR3 DNA: TGTGCCAGCAGGGGGGGACAAGAGCAGTACTTC. Translation gives CASRGGQEQYF.